Sequencing of this T cell receptor (beta chain) was carried out in a study of response to subunit inactivated influenza vaccine (dated by TCRdb to 2016 to 2018). Study-level background: The study used deep quantitative T cell receptor repertoire profiling to track responses to a trivalent subunit inactivated influenza vaccine.

Reading the germline V gene gives CDR1 LGHNA and CDR2 YSLEER. V loses 0 bases at its end and J loses 5 bases; junction bases beyond the gene matches: 6. Including cysteine and phenylalanine, the CDR3 has 15 amino acids. Only the CDR3 region is kept as DNA, spanning 45 bases read in frame from base 1. This clonotype was counted between two and nine times. Its recognized antigen is unknown. No qualities accompany the bases; no much larger clone lies one base away. General study outcomes and caveats: The authors suggested that each seasonal influenza vaccination may recruit only a limited number of new T cells.

Libraries were made using RT-PCR. Sequencing was performed on an Illumina HiSeq 2500. Using fastp at Q25 and MiXCR, TCRdb reprocessed the public reads and kept productive beta chains. A single entry per CDR3 protein holds the most common genes and DNA from its merged rows. The sample records about 310,000 distinct CDR3 sequences, just over 20% of which are singletons. Approximately 10% of the sample rests with the top ten. The sequence derives from a man aged 50-75 years who received an inactivated influenza vaccine. Donor details come from another sample of the same person, matched by shared clones. The rearranged chain carries TRBV4-3 and TRBJ2-5, with 7 bases aligning to TRBD1. The source was PBMCs from blood, collected less than 22 months after vaccination. The nucleotide sequence is given as TGCGCCAGCAGCCAAGAGGGAAGGGGGCCGGAGACCCAGTACTTC. This sequence encodes CASSQEGRGPETQYF.